Listed below are T cell receptor beta chains from one sample, sequenced in a study of blood T cell repertoires in COVID-19. Generated by immunoSEQ multiplex PCR, the TCRdb table keeps only in-frame clones and is missing some. The sample consists of around 150,000 clones, 60% to 85% of them appearing once. The sample consisted of peripheral blood. These receptors originate from a man aged 60 to 75 with acute or convalescent COVID-19. Each CDR3 is given with its conserved first and last residue. Fields, in order: clone size, D gene, V gene, CDR3 protein. The D gene is left open where the match is weak. A clone size is listed for some rows: how often the clone was seen (once, few, many), or a class if it is expanded.

abundance: .
d_gene: .
v_gene: TRBV7-8
CDR3aa: CASWRGQSSPLHF

abundance: .
d_gene: TRBD1
v_gene: TRBV19
CDR3aa: CASRATGRRYEKLFF

abundance: .
d_gene: .
v_gene: TRBV11-2
CDR3aa: CASSSDLQETQYF

abundance: .
d_gene: TRBD1
v_gene: TRBV12-5
CDR3aa: CASGWGTGVLYEQYF

abundance: .
d_gene: TRBD1
v_gene: TRBV9
CDR3aa: CASSVGDREWNTIYF

abundance: .
d_gene: .
v_gene: TRBV4-1
CDR3aa: CASSQSPTRTPGEQYF

abundance: .
d_gene: .
v_gene: TRBV4-1
CDR3aa: CASSQEDSGSTNEKLFF

abundance: .
d_gene: .
v_gene: TRBV5-1
CDR3aa: CASSLGLFGDTQYF

abundance: .
d_gene: .
v_gene: TRBV6-1
CDR3aa: CASSERGTVYGYTF

abundance: few
d_gene: TRBD1
v_gene: TRBV2
CDR3aa: CASSRDRDTEAFF

abundance: .
d_gene: TRBD1
v_gene: TRBV9
CDR3aa: CASSAQTGGVYEQYF

abundance: many
d_gene: TRBD1
v_gene: TRBV5-1
CDR3aa: CASSHRGREAFF

abundance: .
d_gene: TRBD1
v_gene: TRBV9
CDR3aa: CASSAVQGVQETQYF

abundance: .
d_gene: .
v_gene: TRBV19
CDR3aa: CASSIVGGSTEAFF

abundance: .
d_gene: .
v_gene: TRBV11-2
CDR3aa: CASSSGHIYNEQFF

abundance: .
d_gene: TRBD1
v_gene: TRBV7-7
CDR3aa: CASSPRAPGQGEETQYF

abundance: few
d_gene: TRBD2
v_gene: TRBV13
CDR3aa: CASSFGLAGGRETQYF

abundance: .
d_gene: .
v_gene: TRBV10-3
CDR3aa: CAISEAASYEQYF

abundance: .
d_gene: .
v_gene: TRBV14
CDR3aa: CASSHQTGTEAFF

abundance: .
d_gene: TRBD1
v_gene: TRBV6-6
CDR3aa: CASTGQGSEKLFF

abundance: many
d_gene: .
v_gene: TRBV25-1
CDR3aa: CASSEWMGSSGNTIYF

abundance: .
d_gene: TRBD1
v_gene: TRBV4-3
CDR3aa: CASSRGQGEETQYF

abundance: .
d_gene: TRBD1
v_gene: TRBV2
CDR3aa: CASSAGGNTGELFF

abundance: once
d_gene: .
v_gene: TRBV18
CDR3aa: CASSSTGRKDEKLFF

abundance: .
d_gene: TRBD1
v_gene: TRBV10-3
CDR3aa: CAISQTGGDTEAFF

abundance: .
d_gene: TRBD2
v_gene: TRBV4-2
CDR3aa: CASSHGTSGGAAEQYF

abundance: .
d_gene: TRBD1
v_gene: TRBV11-2
CDR3aa: CASSLVPDRGGWETQYF

abundance: .
d_gene: .
v_gene: TRBV27
CDR3aa: CASSFWRSSYNEQFF

abundance: .
d_gene: .
v_gene: TRBV24-1
CDR3aa: CATSDSQGNTGELFF

abundance: .
d_gene: TRBD1
v_gene: TRBV5-1
CDR3aa: CASRLGTGGETQYF

abundance: .
d_gene: TRBD2
v_gene: TRBV3-1/TRBV3-2
CDR3aa: CASSQAGGGEQFF

abundance: few
d_gene: TRBD1
v_gene: TRBV2
CDR3aa: CASSAMDRTDQPQHF

abundance: .
d_gene: .
v_gene: TRBV29-1
CDR3aa: CSVRPGDAEAFF

abundance: .
d_gene: .
v_gene: TRBV11-2
CDR3aa: CASSLIWAGTEAFF

abundance: .
d_gene: TRBD1
v_gene: TRBV5-4
CDR3aa: CASSLGQGGLLGETQYF

abundance: .
d_gene: .
v_gene: TRBV12-3/TRBV12-4
CDR3aa: CASRAVYNSPLHF

abundance: .
d_gene: TRBD1
v_gene: TRBV3-1/TRBV3-2
CDR3aa: CASSQLQGPSGGYTF

abundance: .
d_gene: .
v_gene: TRBV13
CDR3aa: CASSLGQSYEQYF

abundance: .
d_gene: TRBD1
v_gene: TRBV5-6
CDR3aa: CASSSGDSGNGYTF

abundance: .
d_gene: .
v_gene: TRBV12-3/TRBV12-4
CDR3aa: CASSTFDSYGYTF

abundance: few
d_gene: TRBD1
v_gene: TRBV4-1
CDR3aa: CASSQVFRGNSNQPQHF

abundance: once
d_gene: .
v_gene: TRBV5-1
CDR3aa: CASSLETPGYGYTF

abundance: .
d_gene: TRBD1
v_gene: TRBV4-2
CDR3aa: CASSQAGTGGTGYTF